This T cell receptor beta chain is drawn from a study of somatic mutations in cytotoxic T cells in rheumatoid arthritis. Study details: Flow sorting of some V beta antibody-stained T cells reached nearly 100% purity, with V beta1+ cells also TCRB-sequenced.

Some clones are missing from TCRdb's copy, which holds only in-frame ones; the method was immunoSEQ multiplex PCR. Of approximately 12,000 clones detected, roughly 74% appear once; the ten largest clones hold 11%. Study-level findings and limits: CD8+ clonality rose with age in rheumatoid arthritis patients, not healthy controls. Which antigens the expanded CD8+ clones targeted was unknown. Measurement of CD8+ T-cell clonality revealed no significant difference between rheumatoid arthritis patients and age-matched healthy controls.

For this clone: Its cognate antigen is unknown.

Losses at the gene ends were 0 bases for V and 5 bases for J; bases not matched to a gene: 3. The CDR3 consists of 13 residues. Per germline, CDR1 GTSNPN and CDR2 SVGIG (reference sequence). Sequencing input: CD8+ T cells sorted from blood. V gene TRBV30 combines with J gene TRBJ2-7; 8 bases map to TRBD1. This receptor was taken from a woman aged 40 to 50 in good health. In DNA, the CDR3 is TGTGCCTGGAGTGTCGGACAGGGCAACGAGCAGTACTTC. Residues: CAWSVGQGNEQYF.